These 5 T cell receptor beta chains share one sample of origin, sequenced in a study of glioma-infiltrating T cells after dendritic cell vaccination. Clones were sequenced by immunoSEQ multiplex PCR, and TCRdb holds only the in-frame ones, with some missing. This table has 90,000 to 100,000 clones, around three quarters appearing once. Specimen: blood, collected before dendritic cell vaccination. The receptors shown here come from a human donor with glioblastoma.

This rearrangement joins TRBV23-1 to TRBJ1-5; perhaps TRBD1 as D (6 bases). TRBV23-1 is an ORF for which the function is uncertain. The V end was cut by 8 bases, the J end by 1 base, with 9 bases between. CDR3 length: 13 residues. This CDR3 is CASPGQSNQPQHF. The CDR3, as DNA: TGCGCCAGCCCTGGACAGAGCAATCAGCCCCAGCATTTT.

The V gene is TRBV5-6, the J gene TRBJ2-6, with 10 bases fitting TRBD2. The CDR3 sequence is 19 residues long. V was clipped by 5 bases and J by 5 bases; unmatched bases: 16. CDR1 and CDR2 (germline): SGHDT, YYEEEE. Here the CDR3 reads CASRHLAGALVGRANVLTF. The CDR3 nucleotides are TGTGCCAGCAGACACCTAGCGGGGGCCCTAGTTGGTAGGGCCAACGTCCTGACTTTC.

The CDR3 DNA follows: TGTGCCAGCAGACGGTCGGTCAGGGACTATGGCTACACCTTC. It yields the protein CASRRSVRDYGYTF. This chain links TRBV6-5 with TRBJ1-2; weak D call: TRBD1 (5 bases). V dropped 6 bases and J dropped 3 bases, with 14 bases sitting between them. The CDR3 length is 14 residues. Germline V lookup: CDR1 MNHEY, CDR2 SVGAGI.

CDR3 loop: CATSRGTRPYEQYF. DNA for the CDR3: TGTGCCACCAGTAGGGGGACCCGACCCTACGAGCAGTACTTC. The gene calls are TRBV15 and TRBJ2-7, with D tentatively TRBD1 (6 bases). CDR3 length: 14 amino acids. Germline-derived CDR1 and CDR2 are LNHNV and YYDKDF (reference sequence). V was cut by 6 bases and J by 2 bases, with 14 bases left in between.

This clone has just a few counts. The J gene is TRBJ1-1, the V gene TRBV5-1, with D perhaps TRBD1 (5 bases). The CDR3 sequence is 17 residues long. Trimming shortened V by 0 bases and J by 0 bases, and 15 bases separated the two germline ends. The germline CDR1 and CDR2 sequences are SGHRS and YFSETQ. The CDR3, as DNA: TGCGCCAGCAGCTTGGTCCTGGGGGGTGCCATGAACACTGAAGCTTTCTTT. It yields the protein CASSLVLGGAMNTEAFF.